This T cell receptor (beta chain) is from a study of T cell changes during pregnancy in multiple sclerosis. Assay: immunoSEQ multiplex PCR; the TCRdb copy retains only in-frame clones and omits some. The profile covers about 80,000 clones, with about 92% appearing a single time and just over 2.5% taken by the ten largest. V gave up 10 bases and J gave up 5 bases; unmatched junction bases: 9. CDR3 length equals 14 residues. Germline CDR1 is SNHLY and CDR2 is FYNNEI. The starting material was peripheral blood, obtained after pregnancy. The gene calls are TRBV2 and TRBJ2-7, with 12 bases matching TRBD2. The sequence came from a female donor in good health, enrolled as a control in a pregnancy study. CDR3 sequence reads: CATRTRLAGDEQYF. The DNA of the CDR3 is TGTGCCACCCGCACGAGACTAGCGGGAGACGAGCAGTACTTC.